The 22 T cell receptor beta chains in this list originate from one sample, sequenced in a study of blood T cell repertoires in COVID-19. Produced via immunoSEQ multiplex PCR; TCRdb's table is partial and in-frame only. Altogether approximately 40,000 clones are present, roughly 90% being singletons, with the ten largest covering 5% to 7%. Sequenced sample: peripheral blood. These receptors all stem from a human donor in a cohort sampled during active COVID-19.

V usage is TRBV6-5 and J usage is TRBJ2-2; D unresolved. Looked up from germline, CDR1 is MNHEY and CDR2 is SVGAGI. Trimming pared 5 bases from V and 0 bases from J, leaving 4 bases between. The CDR3 sequence is 13 residues long. In nucleotides, the CDR3 is TGTGCCAGCAGTAGCGCGAACACCGGGGAGCTGTTTTTT. It translates to CASSSANTGELFF.

The chain joins TRBV19 to TRBJ2-7; maybe TRBD1 (5 bases). This CDR3 comprises 15 residues. The germline CDR1 and CDR2 sequences are LNHDA and SQIVND (reference sequence). V lost 1 base and J 8 bases, leaving 18 bases between the germline ends. DNA for the CDR3: TGTGCCAGTAGTATAGGGCCAGGGCGGTCGTCAAAGCAGTACTTC. This sequence encodes CASSIGPGRSSKQYF. Full variable domain (outside the CDR3, taken from reference TRBV19 and TRBJ2-7): DGGITQSPKYLFRKEGQNVTLSCEQNLNHDAMYWYRQDPGQGLRLIYYSQIVNDFQKGDIAEGYSVSREKKESFPLTVTSAQKNPTAFYLCASSIGPGRSSKQYFGPGTRLTVT.

This rearrangement joins TRBV4-2 to TRBJ1-1, with a possible D match to TRBD1 (6 bases). Germline V gene lookup returns CDR1 LGHNA and CDR2 YNFKEQ. The CDR3 length is 15 residues. V lost 7 bases and J lost 5, with 20 bases in between. CDR3 DNA: TGTGCCAGCACCCCGCAGGGGAGGGGTCAAACTGAAGCTTTCTTT. Translation gives CASTPQGRGQTEAFF.

Of note for this clone: At one end the junction does not follow the germline gene, possibly because of a read error. The chain combines TRBV7-6 with TRBJ2-2; 12 positions match TRBD2. The CDR3 sequence is 15 residues long. The V gene's germline CDR1 is SGHVS and CDR2 FNYEAQ. The CDR3 region has the DNA TGTGCCAGCAGCCTAGCGGGGGGGCCTTCCGGGGAGCTGTTTTTT. This codes for CASSLAGGPSGELFF. Supplemented by reference TRBV7-6 and TRBJ2-2, the full variable domain reads GAGVSQSPRYKVTKRGQDVALRCDPISGHVSLYWYRQALGQGPEFLTYFNYEAQQDKSGLPNDRFSAERPEGSISTLTIQRTEQRDSAMYRCASSLAGGPSGELFFGEGSRLTVL.

The rearrangement links TRBV6-1 to TRBJ2-7; possibly TRBD1 for D (5 bases). The V gene lost 3 bases and the J gene lost 2 bases, with 8 bases spanning the gap. The V gene's germline CDR1 is MNHNS and CDR2 SASEGT. The CDR3 consists of 13 residues. CDR3 in amino acids: CASSEDTTYEQYF. The CDR3 nucleotides read TGTGCCAGCAGTGAGGACACCACCTACGAGCAGTACTTC.

This clone was detected only a few times. The genes are TRBV29-1 and TRBJ1-3, with TRBD1 matching 7 bases. Trimming removed 7 bases from V and 0 bases from J; junction bases left unmatched: 6. The CDR3 contains 14 residues. Germline loops: CDR1 SQVTM, CDR2 ANQGSEA. This CDR3 is CSASQGDSGNTIYF. The CDR3 DNA reads TGCAGCGCCTCTCAGGGGGACTCTGGAAACACCATATATTTT.

The chain is built from TRBV19 and TRBJ2-1; 9 positions agree with TRBD1. This CDR3 has 15 residues. Germline V lookup: CDR1 LNHDA, CDR2 SQIVND (reference sequence). Losses at the gene ends were 5 bases for V and 4 bases for J; bases not matched to a gene: 6. This chain's CDR3 is CASSRTGGGYNEQFF. For the CDR3, the DNA is TGTGCCAGTAGTCGAACAGGGGGCGGATACAATGAGCAGTTCTTC.

The V gene is TRBV10-3, the J gene TRBJ1-2; D unclear. Germline lookup yields CDR1 ENHRY and CDR2 SYGVKD. This CDR3 spans 12 amino acids. The V end was cut by 6 bases, the J end by 6 bases, with 11 bases between. Here the CDR3 DNA reads TGTGCCATCAGGCCCCGGGGAGATGGCTACACCTTC. Translating gives CAIRPRGDGYTF.

This clone is a singleton in its sample. V is TRBV30 and J is TRBJ1-1; 10 bases line up with TRBD1. The V segment lost 8 bases and the J segment 12 bases; nucleotides outside the gene matches: 15. This CDR3 contains 13 residues. Germline V lookup: CDR1 GTSNPN, CDR2 SVGIG (reference sequence). In DNA form, the CDR3 reads TGTGCCGGGGATTCCGGGACAGGGGCGGGAACTTTCTTT. It is translated as CAGDSGTGAGTFF. Using reference TRBV30 and TRBJ1-1 for the parts outside the CDR3, the full variable domain is SQTIHQWPATLVQPVGSPLSLECTVEGTSNPNLYWYRQAAGRGLQLLFYSVGIGQISSEVPQNLSASRPQDRQFILSSKKLLLSDSGFYLCAGDSGTGAGTFFGQGTRLTVV.

V is TRBV15 and J is TRBJ2-5; 9 positions match TRBD1. With V trimmed by 6 bases and J by 4 bases, 3 bases remained unmatched. CDR3 length: 13 residues. CDR1 LNHNV and CDR2 YYDKDF come from the germline V gene (reference sequence). This CDR3 is CATRQGASETQYF. The CDR3 DNA reads as TGTGCCACCAGACAGGGGGCATCAGAGACCCAGTACTTC.

The CDR3 DNA sequence: TGTGCCAGCGCTTTGGAGGGGGGAAACACCATATATTTT. Amino acid sequence: CASALEGGNTIYF. J is TRBJ1-3 and V is TRBV2; D perhaps matches TRBD1 (5 bases). The CDR3 is 13 residues long. CDR1 is SNHLY, CDR2 FYNNEI, per germline. V lost 8 bases to trimming and J lost 4 bases, with 12 bases between them. The full variable domain, with the rest looked up from reference TRBV2 and TRBJ1-3, is EPEVTQTPSHQVTQMGQEVILRCVPISNHLYFYWYRQILGQKVEFLVSFYNNEISEKSEIFDDQFSVERPDGSNFTLKIRSTKLEDSAMYFCASALEGGNTIYFGEGSWLTVV.

This clone was found a few times. V gene TRBV9 combines with J gene TRBJ2-3, with D perhaps TRBD1 (5 bases). CDR1 is SGDLS, CDR2 YYNGEE, per germline. The CDR3 extends over 16 amino acids. V was cut by 0 bases and J by 8 bases, with 19 bases left in between. The DNA of the CDR3 is TGTGCCAGCAGCGTAGACGGTAGGCCATCCAGGGTTACGCAGTATTTT. This sequence encodes CASSVDGRPSRVTQYF. Complete variable domain (other parts from reference TRBV9 and TRBJ2-3): DSGVTQTPKHLITATGQRVTLRCSPRSGDLSVYWYQQSLDQGLQFLIQYYNGEERAKGNILERFSAQQFPDLHSELNLSSLELGDSALYFCASSVDGRPSRVTQYFGPGTRLTVL.

J is TRBJ1-2 and V is TRBV10-3; 7 nucleotides align to TRBD1. The ends lost 0 bases at V and 5 bases at J; junction bases unmatched: 3. CDR3 size: 14 residues. Germline V lookup: CDR1 ENHRY, CDR2 SYGVKD. The chain's CDR3 is CAISESSGGYGYTF. The CDR3 coding sequence is TGTGCCATCAGTGAGTCGTCAGGGGGTTATGGCTACACCTTC.

The chain links TRBV5-1 to TRBJ1-1, with D unclear. Trimming took off 1 base at V and 1 base at J, with 8 bases between the two ends. The CDR3 runs to 14 residues. Germline V CDR1 and CDR2: SGHRS, YFSETQ. CDR3 bases: TGCGCCAGCAGCTTGCTCGGAGCGAACACTGAAGCTTTCTTT. It encodes CASSLLGANTEAFF.

The chain uses TRBV30 and TRBJ1-1; 8 bases agree with TRBD1. Looked up from germline, CDR1 is GTSNPN and CDR2 is SVGIG (reference sequence). V lost 2 bases and J lost 3; bases outside the gene matches: 2. There are 13 residues in the CDR3. The CDR3 bases are TGTGCCTGGAGTCGACAGGGGTACACTGAAGCTTTCTTT. Its protein product is CAWSRQGYTEAFF.

The chain recombines TRBV7-2 with TRBJ1-6; D ambiguous. The germline gives CDR1 SGHTA, CDR2 FQGNSA. This CDR3 contains 16 residues. With 1 base removed from V and 0 bases from J, the gap between germline ends came to 7 bases. CDR3 DNA: TGTGCCAGCAGCTTAGAGTACAACTCCTATAATTCACCCCTCCACTTT. Its protein product is CASSLEYNSYNSPLHF.

V and J are TRBV27 and TRBJ1-2, with 10 nucleotides matching TRBD1. Germline lookup yields CDR1 MNHEY and CDR2 SMNVEV (reference sequence). The CDR3 has 14 amino acids. V shed 8 bases, J shed 3 bases, and the junction held 6 bases outside the gene matches. The chain's CDR3 is CASRPTGGDYGYTF. CDR3 nucleotide sequence: TGTGCCAGCCGCCCGACAGGGGGCGACTATGGCTACACCTTC.

The CDR3: CASSHGGTEAFF. The CDR3 region has the DNA TGTGCCAGCAGCCACGGCGGGACTGAAGCTTTCTTT. The V and J genes are TRBV28 and TRBJ1-1; D is ambiguous. The CDR3 extends over 12 amino acids. Germline CDR1 MDHEN, CDR2 SYDVKM. Trimming stripped 6 bases from V and 5 bases from J, with 10 bases between.

The chain has TRBV25-1 and TRBJ1-6, with unresolved D. Germline V gene sequence: CDR1 MGHDK, CDR2 SYGVNS. Between the trimmed V and J ends, which lost 1 base and 2 bases, there was a span of 12 bases. There are 17 residues in the CDR3. The CDR3: CASSESTGKTYNSPLHF. The CDR3 nucleotides read TGTGCCAGCAGTGAATCAACGGGGAAAACCTATAATTCACCCCTCCACTTT.

The chain links TRBV6-5 to TRBJ2-3; 7 bases fit TRBD2. Germline CDR1 reads MNHEY; CDR2 reads SVGAGI. The CDR3 consists of 15 residues. Losses at the gene ends were 6 bases for V and 0 bases for J; bases not matched to a gene: 6. The CDR3 nucleotides are TGTGCCAGCAGAAGGGACTACTCAAGCACAGATACGCAGTATTTT. Protein: CASRRDYSSTDTQYF.

This clone was counted a single time. The chain links TRBV6-2 or TRBV6-3 to TRBJ2-3; 8 positions agree with TRBD1. J gave up 4 bases and V 4 bases, and 1 base lay outside the gene matches. The germline V gene has CDR1 MNHEY and CDR2 SVGEGT. The CDR3 has 13 amino acids. This CDR3 reads CASSSGGADTQYF. The CDR3 bases are TGTGCCAGCAGTTCAGGGGGCGCAGATACGCAGTATTTT.

This clone is a singleton in its sample. The gene calls are TRBV29-1 and TRBJ1-2, with a possible D match to TRBD1 (6 bases). This CDR3 region has 13 residues. V lost 0 bases, J lost 8 bases, and 13 bases lay in between. The germline CDR1 and CDR2 sequences are SQVTM and ANQGSEA. The CDR3 DNA reads TGCAGCGTTGAAGACTGGCAGGGGAGAGGCTACACCTTC. It translates to CSVEDWQGRGYTF. The full variable domain, in which reference TRBV29-1 and TRBJ1-2 provide the parts outside the CDR3, is SAVISQKPSRDICQRGTSLTIQCQVDSQVTMMFWYRQQPGQSLTLIATANQGSEATYESGFVIDKFPISRPNLTFSTLTVSNMSPEDSSIYLCSVEDWQGRGYTFGSGTRLTVV.